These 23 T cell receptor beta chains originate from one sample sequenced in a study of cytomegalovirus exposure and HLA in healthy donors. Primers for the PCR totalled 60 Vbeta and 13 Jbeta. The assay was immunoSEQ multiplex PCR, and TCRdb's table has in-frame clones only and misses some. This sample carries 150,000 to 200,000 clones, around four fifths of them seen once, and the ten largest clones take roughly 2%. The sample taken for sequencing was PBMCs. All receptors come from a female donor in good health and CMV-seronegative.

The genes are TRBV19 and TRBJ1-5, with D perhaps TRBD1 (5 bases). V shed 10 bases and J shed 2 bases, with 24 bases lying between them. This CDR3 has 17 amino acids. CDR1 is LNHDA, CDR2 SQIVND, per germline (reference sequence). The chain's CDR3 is CATPGRRDRLGNQPQHF. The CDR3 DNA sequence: TGTGCCACCCCCGGGAGGAGGGACCGCCTTGGCAATCAGCCCCAGCATTTT. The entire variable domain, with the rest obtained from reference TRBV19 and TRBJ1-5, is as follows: DGGITQSPKYLFRKEGQNVTLSCEQNLNHDAMYWYRQDPGQGLRLIYYSQIVNDFQKGDIAEGYSVSREKKESFPLTVTSAQKNPTAFYLCATPGRRDRLGNQPQHFGDGTRLSIL.

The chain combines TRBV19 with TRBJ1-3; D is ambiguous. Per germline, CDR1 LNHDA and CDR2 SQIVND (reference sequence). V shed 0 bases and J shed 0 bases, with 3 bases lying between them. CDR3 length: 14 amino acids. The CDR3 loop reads CASSIDRSGNTIYF. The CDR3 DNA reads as TGTGCCAGTAGTATAGATCGCTCTGGAAACACCATATATTTT. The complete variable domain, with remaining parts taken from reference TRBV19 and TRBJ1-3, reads DGGITQSPKYLFRKEGQNVTLSCEQNLNHDAMYWYRQDPGQGLRLIYYSQIVNDFQKGDIAEGYSVSREKKESFPLTVTSAQKNPTAFYLCASSIDRSGNTIYFGEGSWLTVV.

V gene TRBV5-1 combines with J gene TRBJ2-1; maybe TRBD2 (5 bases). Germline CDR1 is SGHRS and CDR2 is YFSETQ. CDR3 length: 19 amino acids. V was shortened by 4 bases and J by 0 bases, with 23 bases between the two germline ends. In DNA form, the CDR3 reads TGCGCCAGCAGCCTGGTCCCTCCCGATATAGGGAGCTCCTACAATGAGCAGTTCTTC. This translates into CASSLVPPDIGSSYNEQFF.

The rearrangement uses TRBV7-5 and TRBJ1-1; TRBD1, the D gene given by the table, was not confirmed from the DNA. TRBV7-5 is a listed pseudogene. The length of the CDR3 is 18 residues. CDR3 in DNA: TGTGTCAGAAGCTTAGATGGACCAGGGGACCCTCTGAACACTGAAGCTTTCTTT. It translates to CVRSLDGPGDPLNTEAFF.

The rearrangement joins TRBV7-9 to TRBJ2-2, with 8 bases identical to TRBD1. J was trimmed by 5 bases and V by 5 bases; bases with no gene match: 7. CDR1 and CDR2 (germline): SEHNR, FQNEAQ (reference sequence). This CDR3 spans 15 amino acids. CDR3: CASSQGQGGTGELFF. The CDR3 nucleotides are TGTGCCAGCAGCCAAGGACAGGGTGGGACCGGGGAGCTGTTTTTT.

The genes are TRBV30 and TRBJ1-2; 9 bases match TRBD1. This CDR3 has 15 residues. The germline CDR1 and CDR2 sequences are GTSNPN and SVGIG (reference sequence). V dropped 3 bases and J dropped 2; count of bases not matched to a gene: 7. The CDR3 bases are TGTGCCTGGAGCGGTCGGACAGGGGACAACTATGGCTACACCTTC. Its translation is CAWSGRTGDNYGYTF. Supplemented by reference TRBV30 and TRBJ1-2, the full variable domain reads SQTIHQWPATLVQPVGSPLSLECTVEGTSNPNLYWYRQAAGRGLQLLFYSVGIGQISSEVPQNLSASRPQDRQFILSSKKLLLSDSGFYLCAWSGRTGDNYGYTFGSGTRLTVV.

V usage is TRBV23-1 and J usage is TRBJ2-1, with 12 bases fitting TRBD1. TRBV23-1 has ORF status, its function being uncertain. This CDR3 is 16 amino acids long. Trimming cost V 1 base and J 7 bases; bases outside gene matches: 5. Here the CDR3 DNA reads TGCGCCAGCAGTCAATTGGCGGGACAGGGGGCAAATGAGCAGTTCTTC. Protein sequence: CASSQLAGQGANEQFF.

CDR3 protein: CAWSDRGSSTEAFF. In DNA, the CDR3 is TGTGCCTGGAGTGACAGGGGGTCTAGCACTGAAGCTTTCTTT. The chain employs TRBV30 and TRBJ1-1; TRBD1 matches 8 bases. CDR3 length: 14 amino acids. Germline V lookup: CDR1 GTSNPN, CDR2 SVGIG (reference sequence). Trimming removed 1 base from V and 4 bases from J; junction bases left unmatched: 5.

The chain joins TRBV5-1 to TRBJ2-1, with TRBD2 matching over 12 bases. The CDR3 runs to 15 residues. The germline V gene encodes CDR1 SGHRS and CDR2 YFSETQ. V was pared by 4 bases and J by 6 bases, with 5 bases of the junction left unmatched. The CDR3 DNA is TGCGCCAGCAGCCCCCTAGCGGGAGGGGGCAATGAGCAGTTCTTC. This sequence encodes CASSPLAGGGNEQFF.

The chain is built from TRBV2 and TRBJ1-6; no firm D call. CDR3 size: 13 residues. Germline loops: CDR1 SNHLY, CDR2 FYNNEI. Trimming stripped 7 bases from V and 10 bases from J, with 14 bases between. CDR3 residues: CASMLLINSPLHF. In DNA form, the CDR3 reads TGTGCCAGCATGTTACTAATTAACTCACCCCTCCACTTT. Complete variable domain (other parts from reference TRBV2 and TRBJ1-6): EPEVTQTPSHQVTQMGQEVILRCVPISNHLYFYWYRQILGQKVEFLVSFYNNEISEKSEIFDDQFSVERPDGSNFTLKIRSTKLEDSAMYFCASMLLINSPLHFGNGTRLTVT.

The CDR3 region is CASRSRDNSYGYTF. CDR3 nucleotides: TGTGCCAGCAGATCCCGGGACAACAGCTATGGCTACACCTTC. The rearrangement joins TRBV9 to TRBJ1-2; tentatively, D is TRBD1 (6 bases). The germline V gene has CDR1 SGDLS and CDR2 YYNGEE. The germline V and J ends were trimmed by 5 bases and 4 bases, with 15 bases remaining between them. This CDR3 is built from 14 residues.

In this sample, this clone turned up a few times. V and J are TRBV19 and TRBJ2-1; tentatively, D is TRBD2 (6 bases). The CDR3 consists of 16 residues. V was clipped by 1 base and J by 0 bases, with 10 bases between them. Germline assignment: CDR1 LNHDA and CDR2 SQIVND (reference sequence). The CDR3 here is CASSIGYGSSYNEQFF. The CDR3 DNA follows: TGTGCCAGTAGTATAGGTTACGGGAGCTCCTACAATGAGCAGTTCTTC.

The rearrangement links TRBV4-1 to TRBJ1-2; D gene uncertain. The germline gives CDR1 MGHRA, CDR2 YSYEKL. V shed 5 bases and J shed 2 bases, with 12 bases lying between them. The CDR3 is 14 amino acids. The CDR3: CASSGVAGNYGYTF. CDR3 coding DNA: TGCGCCAGCAGCGGGGTGGCGGGGAACTATGGCTACACCTTC.

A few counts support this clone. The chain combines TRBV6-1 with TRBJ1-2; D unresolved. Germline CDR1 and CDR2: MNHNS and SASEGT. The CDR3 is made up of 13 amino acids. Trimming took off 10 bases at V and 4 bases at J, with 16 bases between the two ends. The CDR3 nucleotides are TGTGCCATATACATCACAAACCTCTATGGCTACACCTTC. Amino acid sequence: CAIYITNLYGYTF.

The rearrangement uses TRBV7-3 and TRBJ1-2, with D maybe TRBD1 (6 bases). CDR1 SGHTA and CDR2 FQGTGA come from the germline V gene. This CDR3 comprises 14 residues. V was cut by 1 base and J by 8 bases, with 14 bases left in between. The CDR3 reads CASSLRGGHSGYTF. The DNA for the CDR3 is TGTGCCAGCAGCTTAAGGGGGGGGCATTCCGGCTACACCTTC.

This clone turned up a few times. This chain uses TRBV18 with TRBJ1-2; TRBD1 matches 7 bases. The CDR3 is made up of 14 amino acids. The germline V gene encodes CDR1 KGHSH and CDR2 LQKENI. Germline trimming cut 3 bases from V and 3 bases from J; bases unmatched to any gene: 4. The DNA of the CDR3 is TGTGCCAGCTCACCGGGACAGCGAGACTATGGCTACACCTTC. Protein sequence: CASSPGQRDYGYTF. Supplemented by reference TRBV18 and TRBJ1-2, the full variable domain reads NAGVMQNPRHLVRRRGQEARLRCSPMKGHSHVYWYRQLPEEGLKFMVYLQKENIIDESGMPKERFSAEFPKEGPSILRIQQVVRGDSAAYFCASSPGQRDYGYTFGSGTRLTVV.

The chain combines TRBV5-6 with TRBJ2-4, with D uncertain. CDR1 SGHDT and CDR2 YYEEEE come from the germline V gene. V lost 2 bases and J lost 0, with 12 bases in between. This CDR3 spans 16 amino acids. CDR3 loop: CASSFTSTLAKNIQYF. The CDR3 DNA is TGTGCCAGCAGCTTTACAAGTACCCTAGCCAAAAACATTCAGTACTTC.

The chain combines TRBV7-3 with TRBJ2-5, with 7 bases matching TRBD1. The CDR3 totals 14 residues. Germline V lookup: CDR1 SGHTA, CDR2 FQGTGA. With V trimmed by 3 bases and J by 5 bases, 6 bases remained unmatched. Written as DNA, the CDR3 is TGTGCCAGCAGCTTGAGACAGGGCCGGGAGACCCAGTACTTC. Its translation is CASSLRQGRETQYF. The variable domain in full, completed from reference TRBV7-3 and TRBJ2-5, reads GAGVSQTPSNKVTEKGKYVELRCDPISGHTALYWYRQSLGQGPEFLIYFQGTGAADDSGLPNDRFFAVRPEGSVSTLKIQRTERGDSAVYLCASSLRQGRETQYFGPGTRLLVL.

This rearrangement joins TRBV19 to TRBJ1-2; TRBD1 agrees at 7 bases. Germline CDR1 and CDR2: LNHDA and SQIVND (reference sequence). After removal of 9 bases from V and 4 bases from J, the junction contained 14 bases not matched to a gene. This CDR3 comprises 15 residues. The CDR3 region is CASRWSTGTAYGYTF. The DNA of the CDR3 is TGTGCCAGCAGATGGTCCACCGGGACAGCCTATGGCTACACCTTC. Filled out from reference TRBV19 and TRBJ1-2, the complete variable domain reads DGGITQSPKYLFRKEGQNVTLSCEQNLNHDAMYWYRQDPGQGLRLIYYSQIVNDFQKGDIAEGYSVSREKKESFPLTVTSAQKNPTAFYLCASRWSTGTAYGYTFGSGTRLTVV.

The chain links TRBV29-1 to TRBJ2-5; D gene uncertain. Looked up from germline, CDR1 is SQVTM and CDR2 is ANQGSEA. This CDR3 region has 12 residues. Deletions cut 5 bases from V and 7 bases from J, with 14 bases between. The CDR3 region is CSVPTYPGTQYF. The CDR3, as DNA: TGCAGCGTTCCGACTTACCCTGGGACCCAGTACTTC. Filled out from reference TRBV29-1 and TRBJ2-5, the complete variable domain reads SAVISQKPSRDICQRGTSLTIQCQVDSQVTMMFWYRQQPGQSLTLIATANQGSEATYESGFVIDKFPISRPNLTFSTLTVSNMSPEDSSIYLCSVPTYPGTQYFGPGTRLLVL.

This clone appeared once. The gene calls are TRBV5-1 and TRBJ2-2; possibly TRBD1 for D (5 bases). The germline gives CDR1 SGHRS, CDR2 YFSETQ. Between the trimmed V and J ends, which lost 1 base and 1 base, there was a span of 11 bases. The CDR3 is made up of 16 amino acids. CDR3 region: CASSLTSTGNTGELFF. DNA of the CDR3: TGCGCCAGCAGCTTGACCAGCACAGGGAACACCGGGGAGCTGTTTTTT.

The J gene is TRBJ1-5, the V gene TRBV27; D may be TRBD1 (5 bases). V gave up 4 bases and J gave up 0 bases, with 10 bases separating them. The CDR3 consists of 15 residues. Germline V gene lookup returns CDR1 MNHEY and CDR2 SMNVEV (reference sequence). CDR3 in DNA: TGTGCCAGCAGTTCCGGGACTTATAGCAATCAGCCCCAGCATTTT. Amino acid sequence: CASSSGTYSNQPQHF.

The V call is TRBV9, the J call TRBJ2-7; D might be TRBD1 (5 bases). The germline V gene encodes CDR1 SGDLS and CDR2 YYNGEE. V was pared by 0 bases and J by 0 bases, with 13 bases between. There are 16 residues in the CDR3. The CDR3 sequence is CASSVDWGSSSYEQYF. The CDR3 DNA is TGTGCCAGCAGCGTAGATTGGGGCTCATCCTCCTACGAGCAGTACTTC.